A selection of T cell receptor beta chains follows, all from one sample in a study of blood T cell repertoires in COVID-19. Using immunoSEQ multiplex PCR, the repertoire was profiled, and TCRdb retains in-frame clones only, with some absent. The sample yields around 100,000 clones, roughly 89% seen once. The sequenced material came from peripheral blood. These receptors originate from a human donor in a cohort sampled during active COVID-19. The CDR3 runs from the conserved cysteine through the conserved F or W. The D gene is left open where the match is weak. Clone sizes are given selectively: once, few, many, or a class where the clone is expanded.

-	TRBJ2-5	TRBD2	TRBV3-1/TRBV3-2	TGTGCCAGCAGCCGGGGACTAGCGGGCTCTCTGGTTGAGACCCAGTACTTC	CASSRGLAGSLVETQYF
once	TRBJ1-1	TRBD1	TRBV27	TGTGCCAGCAGTTGGTCACAGGGGACCACTGAAGCTTTCTTT	CASSWSQGTTEAFF
-	TRBJ1-5	-	TRBV6-1	TGTGCCAGCAGTGACCCAGGGCAGGTACTCAATCAGCCCCAGCATTTT	CASSDPGQVLNQPQHF
once	TRBJ1-2	-	TRBV7-9	TGTGCCAGCAGCTTAGGGGATACAGGGCGCGATGGCTACACCTTC	CASSLGDTGRDGYTF
-	TRBJ1-6	-	TRBV7-2	TGTGCCAGCAGCTTAGGGGCGGGAGGCTTTGAACCCCTCCACTTT	CASSLGAGGFEPLHF
-	TRBJ1-1	TRBD1	TRBV19	TGTGCCGCGCGAGAAACAGGGGTCCCTTCGAACACTGAAGCTTTCTTT	CAARETGVPSNTEAFF
-	TRBJ2-3	-	TRBV19	TGTGCCAGTAGGTTACAGGGGAGCGGGACAGATACGCAGTATTTT	CASRLQGSGTDTQYF
-	TRBJ1-1	TRBD1	TRBV5-6	TGTGCCAGCACCCGGACAGGGGAGAACACTGAAGCTTTCTTT	CASTRTGENTEAFF
-	TRBJ1-6	-	TRBV7-2	TGTGCCAGCAGCTTACAGGGGTCGAGCTCCTATAATTCACCCCTCCACTTT	CASSLQGSSSYNSPLHF
-	TRBJ1-1	-	TRBV13	TGTGCCAGCAGCTTAGGCAGAAACGCAGAAGCTTTCTTT	CASSLGRNAEAFF
-	TRBJ2-5	-	TRBV5-1	TGCGCCAGCAGCTTGGCCGACCCCGGGGGTGAGACCCAGTACTTC	CASSLADPGGETQYF
-	TRBJ1-1	-	TRBV30	TGTGCCTGGAGCAGGTTGAACACTGAAGCTTTCTTT	CAWSRLNTEAFF
-	TRBJ2-2	TRBD1	TRBV19	TGTGCCAGTAATAACAGGGGGCGCGTCACCGGGGAGCTGTTTTTT	CASNNRGRVTGELFF
-	TRBJ2-7	-	TRBV5-6	TGTGCCAGCAGCTTCGCAGTTACCTACGAGCAGTACTTC	CASSFAVTYEQYF
once	TRBJ1-4	-	TRBV11-2	TGTGCCAGCAGCTCAATCAGGCGGACTGCAACTAATGAAAAACTGTTTTTT	CASSSIRRTATNEKLFF
-	TRBJ2-2	-	TRBV5-1	TGCGCCAGCAGCGGACTGACAGGGAGGACCGGGGAGCTGTTTTTT	CASSGLTGRTGELFF
-	TRBJ1-5	TRBD1	TRBV6-2/TRBV6-3	TGTGCCAGCAGTTACTCAATGATGGAGACAGGGAGGTTATCTCAGCCCCAGCATTTT	CASSYSMMETGRLSQPQHF
-	TRBJ2-7	-	TRBV7-2	TGTGCCAGCAGCTCCAACTCGAGACATTACGAGCAGTACTTC	CASSSNSRHYEQYF
-	TRBJ1-4	-	TRBV6-2/TRBV6-3	TGTGCCAGCAGTTACTCGCGTCGGGAAAGGGATGGACTGTTTTTT	CASSYSRRERDGLFF
once	TRBJ2-7	-	TRBV7-8	TGTGCCAGCAGCTCGCCTAGAGGCGAGCAGTACTTC	CASSSPRGEQYF
-	TRBJ1-6	-	TRBV12-5	TGTGCTAGTGGTTTTGCGGTGTTAAGCTCCTATAATTCACCCCTCCACTTT	CASGFAVLSSYNSPLHF
-	TRBJ2-7	-	TRBV9	TGTGCCAGCAGCGTAGGGGACAACTCCTACGAGCAGTACTTC	CASSVGDNSYEQYF
once	TRBJ2-3	TRBD2	TRBV10-1	TGCGCCAGCAGTGACACTAGCGGGATAGGATCAGATACGCAGTATTTT	CASSDTSGIGSDTQYF
-	TRBJ2-3	TRBD2	TRBV7-2	TGTGCCAGCAGCACCTCTAGCGGGAGGTCAGATACGCAGTATTTT	CASSTSSGRSDTQYF
-	TRBJ1-6	-	TRBV14	TGTGCCAGCAGTACATACAGGTCTGGGGGGTCACCCCTCCACTTT	CASSTYRSGGSPLHF
-	TRBJ2-5	TRBD1	TRBV4-1	TGCGCCAGCAGCCTAACAGGGGGCGAAGAGACCCAGTACTTC	CASSLTGGEETQYF
-	TRBJ2-7	-	TRBV3-1/TRBV3-2	TGTGCCAGCAGTCTGACGCCAGGGGGGAACGAGCAGTACTTC	CASSLTPGGNEQYF
-	TRBJ1-5	TRBD1	TRBV28	TGTGCCAGCACCTTAGACAGGGGGCGTAATCAGCCCCAGCATTTT	CASTLDRGRNQPQHF
-	TRBJ1-1	-	TRBV6-6	TGTGCCAGCAGTTACCCAGAGGCGAACACTGAAGCTTTCTTT	CASSYPEANTEAFF
-	TRBJ1-2	TRBD1	TRBV7-2	TGTGCCAGCAGCCCCCGGGACAGAAACTATGGCTACACCTTC	CASSPRDRNYGYTF
once	TRBJ1-4	TRBD1	TRBV7-9	TGTGCCAGCAGTAAATCGGGACAGGGGGAGGCTAATGAAAAACTGTTTTTT	CASSKSGQGEANEKLFF
-	TRBJ2-7	-	TRBV30	TGTGCCTGGAGTACCAGGGCTGACGAGCAGTACTTC	CAWSTRADEQYF
-	TRBJ2-1	-	TRBV6-2/TRBV6-3	TGTGCCAGCAGCCTCGTTGGGCACAATGAGCAGTTCTTC	CASSLVGHNEQFF
-	TRBJ2-1	TRBD1	TRBV6-2/TRBV6-3	TGTGCCAGCAGCACGCCCGACAGGGCACAGGCCTACTCCTACAATGAGCAGTTCTTC	CASSTPDRAQAYSYNEQFF
-	TRBJ1-2	TRBD1	TRBV5-5	TGTGCCAGCAGCTTTCTTCAGGGGGATGGCTACACCTTC	CASSFLQGDGYTF
-	TRBJ2-7	TRBD2	TRBV3-1/TRBV3-2	TGTGCCAGCAGCCTAGGTTGGGGGGGGGCCTACGAGCAGTACTTC	CASSLGWGGAYEQYF
-	TRBJ1-2	TRBD1	TRBV30	TGTGCCTGGAGTCCCGGGACAGGGCTTGGCTACACCTTC	CAWSPGTGLGYTF
-	TRBJ2-5	TRBD2	TRBV4-1	TGCGCCAGCAGCCAAGATCTTTGGGCTAGCGGGGAAGAGACCCAGTACTTC	CASSQDLWASGEETQYF
-	TRBJ1-1	-	TRBV7-8	TGTGCCAGCAGCTTAGTGGCAGGTAACATCATGAACACTGAAGCTTTCTTT	CASSLVAGNIMNTEAFF
-	TRBJ2-7	TRBD1	TRBV6-2/TRBV6-3	TGTGCCAGCAGTTACGACAGGGGCTTGGGCGAGCAGTACTTC	CASSYDRGLGEQYF
-	TRBJ1-4	-	TRBV20-1	TGCAGTGCTAGTAGACAGTCTAATGAAAAACTGTTTTTT	CSASRQSNEKLFF
-	TRBJ2-1	TRBD2	TRBV9	TGTGCCAGCAGCTCCCGGACTAGCGGGAGCAAAATCTCGTACAATGAGCAGTTCTTC	CASSSRTSGSKISYNEQFF
-	TRBJ1-3	-	TRBV18	TGTGCCAGCTCACTCAGGACAGAGACTGGAAACACCATATATTTT	CASSLRTETGNTIYF
-	TRBJ1-1	-	TRBV7-9	TGTGCCAGCAGCTTAGGCCCGGGAGCCACTGAAGCTTTCTTT	CASSLGPGATEAFF
-	TRBJ2-1	TRBD2	TRBV6-5	TGTGCCAGCAGTTCCCAGCTAGCGGACAATGAGCAGTTCTTC	CASSSQLADNEQFF
-	TRBJ1-1	-	TRBV20-1	TGCAGTGCTCGACAGAACACTGAAGCTTTCTTT	CSARQNTEAFF
-	TRBJ1-2	-	TRBV10-3	TGTGCCATCAGTGAGTCGAGGTCGGGGGGCCAGCCTTATGGCTACACCTTC	CAISESRSGGQPYGYTF